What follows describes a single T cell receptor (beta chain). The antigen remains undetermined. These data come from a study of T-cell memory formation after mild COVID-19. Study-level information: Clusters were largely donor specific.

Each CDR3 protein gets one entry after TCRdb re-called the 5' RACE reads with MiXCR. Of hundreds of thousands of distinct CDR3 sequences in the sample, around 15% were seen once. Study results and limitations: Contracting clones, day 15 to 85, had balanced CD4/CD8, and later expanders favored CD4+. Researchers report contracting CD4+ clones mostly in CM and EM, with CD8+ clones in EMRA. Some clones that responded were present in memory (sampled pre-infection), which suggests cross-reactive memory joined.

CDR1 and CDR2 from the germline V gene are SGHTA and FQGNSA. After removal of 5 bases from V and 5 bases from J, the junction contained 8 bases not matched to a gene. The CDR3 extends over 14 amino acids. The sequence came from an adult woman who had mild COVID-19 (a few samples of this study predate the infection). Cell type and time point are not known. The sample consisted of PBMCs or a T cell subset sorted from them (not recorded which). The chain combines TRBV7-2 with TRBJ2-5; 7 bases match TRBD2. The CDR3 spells CASSGSRERETQYF. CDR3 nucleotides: TGTGCCAGCAGCGGGTCGCGGGAGCGGGAGACCCAGTACTTC.